A single sample is the source of the 27 T cell receptor beta chains below, sequenced in a study of T cell repertoires in cytomegalovirus infection. A single record per CDR3 protein comes from TCRdb applying MiXCR to the reads. The profile covers about 900,000 distinct CDR3 sequences, with about a third appearing a single time and around an eighth taken by the ten largest. Antigens of these TCRs are unknown. The sample here was cultured CD8+ T cells from PBMCs, taken from culture after CMV antigen stimulation. The receptors shown here come from a human donor in good health (CMV status not recorded). Some clones in this sample may be carry-over from other donors' samples.

In its sample, this clonotype was seen many times. The chain links TRBV7-9 to TRBJ2-3; D might be TRBD1 (6 bases). The V end was cut by 1 base, the J end by 2 bases, with 7 bases between. The CDR3 length is 14 residues. Germline V gene sequence: CDR1 SEHNR, CDR2 FQNEAQ (reference sequence). CDR3 sequence: CASSLGTDTDTQYF. CDR3 DNA sequence: TGTGCCAGCAGCTTAGGGACAGACACAGATACGCAGTATTTT.

Ten or more counts support this clonotype. V is TRBV10-3 and J is TRBJ2-7; 9 bases fit TRBD1. V shed 6 bases and J 0 bases; nucleotides not matched to a gene: 9. Germline V lookup: CDR1 ENHRY, CDR2 SYGVKD. There are 16 residues in the CDR3. In DNA, the CDR3 is TGTGCCATCAGACGAGGACAGGGGAAGCCCTCCTACGAGCAGTACGTC. Amino acid sequence: CAIRRGQGKPSYEQYV.

In this sample, this clonotype turned up a few times. J is TRBJ2-5 and V is TRBV29-1; 9 bases map to TRBD1. The CDR3 covers 12 residues. Germline V gives CDR1 SQVTM, CDR2 ANQGSEA. The J segment lost 5 bases and the V segment lost 7 bases, leaving 5 bases of the junction unmatched. The CDR3 coding sequence is TGCAGCGCTGGGACAGGGAGCGAGACCCAGTACTTC. It yields the protein CSAGTGSETQYF.

This rearrangement joins TRBV27 to TRBJ2-5; D is possibly TRBD1 (7 bases). The ends were cut back, 4 bases at V and 0 bases at J, with 12 bases in the middle. Germline lookup yields CDR1 MNHEY and CDR2 SMNVEV (reference sequence). The CDR3 runs to 15 residues. CDR3 amino acids: CASSSRGRYQETQYF. Here the CDR3 DNA reads TGTGCCAGCAGTTCCAGGGGGAGGTACCAAGAGACCCAGTACTTC.

This rearrangement joins TRBV7-9 to TRBJ2-1; TRBD1 matches at 10 bases. The CDR3 sequence is 16 residues long. The V segment lost 4 bases and the J segment 7 bases; nucleotides outside the gene matches: 10. The germline V gene has CDR1 SEHNR and CDR2 FQNEAQ (reference sequence). Here the CDR3 reads CASSSGTGAAFNEQFF. The DNA of the CDR3 is TGTGCCAGCAGCTCCGGGACAGGGGCGGCTTTTAATGAGCAGTTCTTC.

The gene calls are TRBV28 and TRBJ2-3; 7 positions agree with TRBD1. The CDR3 length is 14 residues. The J segment lost 0 bases and the V segment lost 7 bases, leaving 4 bases of the junction unmatched. CDR1 is MDHEN and CDR2 is SYDVKM in the germline V gene. The CDR3 DNA follows: TGTGCCAGCACCTGGGGACAGAGCACAGATACGCAGTATTTT. This gives the protein CASTWGQSTDTQYF.

This clonotype showed up just a few times. The rearrangement links TRBV6-1 to TRBJ1-1; D perhaps matches TRBD1 (5 bases). Looked up from germline, CDR1 is MNHNS and CDR2 is SASEGT. CDR3 length: 12 residues. Trimming pared 4 bases from V and 8 bases from J, leaving 11 bases between. The CDR3 loop reads CASSVGGVEAFF. CDR3 nucleotides: TGTGCCAGCAGTGTCGGGGGAGTCGAAGCTTTCTTT.

On this clonotype: A much bigger clone sits one base away, suggesting this may be a read error. The chain is built from TRBV7-8 and TRBJ2-3; no firm D call. The CDR3 runs to 14 residues. Germline CDR1 reads SGHVS; CDR2 reads FQNEAQ. Trimming shortened V by 3 bases and J by 0 bases, and 7 bases separated the two germline ends. CDR3 bases: TGTGCCAGCAGCTTTGCAGCGAGCACAGATACGCAGTATTTT. This sequence encodes CASSFAASTDTQYF.

This clonotype showed up many times. The rearrangement uses TRBV4-1 and TRBJ2-2, with D uncertain. Germline V gene sequence: CDR1 MGHRA, CDR2 YSYEKL. The CDR3 contains 16 residues. The V and J ends lost 3 bases and 2 bases respectively, with 13 bases between them. DNA for the CDR3: TGCGCCAGCAGCCATGTCCCCACAGCTAACACCGGGGAGCTGTTTTTT. Protein: CASSHVPTANTGELFF.

V usage is TRBV6-2 or TRBV6-3 and J usage is TRBJ2-5, with TRBD2 identical over 8 bases. Germline trimming cut 2 bases from V and 5 bases from J; bases unmatched to any gene: 19. The CDR3 runs to 19 residues. In germline, CDR1 is MNHEY, CDR2 SVGEGT. Here the CDR3 reads CASSYGLRGGYRSGETQYF. CDR3 nucleotide sequence: TGTGCCAGCAGTTACGGTCTCCGCGGGGGGTACCGTTCGGGGGAGACCCAGTACTTC.

In this sample, this clonotype turned up many times. The chain combines TRBV7-9 with TRBJ2-7; 7 nucleotides agree with TRBD1. V dropped 5 bases and J dropped 3; count of bases not matched to a gene: 4. CDR1 is SEHNR and CDR2 is FQNEAQ in the germline V gene (reference sequence). The CDR3 runs to 13 residues. The DNA for the CDR3 is TGTGCCAGCAGCAGCCGGGACAGCTACGAGCAGTACGTC. It translates to CASSSRDSYEQYV.

This chain connects TRBV14 to TRBJ1-5; D gene uncertain. V was shortened by 2 bases and J by 3 bases, with 8 bases between the two germline ends. The CDR3 totals 14 residues. Germline V CDR1 and CDR2: SGHDN, FVKESK. The CDR3: CASSQSGYNQPQHF. The DNA for the CDR3 is TGTGCCAGCAGCCAATCGGGGTACAATCAGCCCCAGCATTTT.

This rearrangement joins TRBV7-6 to TRBJ2-3; D possibly corresponds to TRBD1 (7 bases). Trimming stripped 2 bases from V and 4 bases from J, with 16 bases between. The CDR3 runs 16 residues. Germline loops: CDR1 SGHVS, CDR2 FNYEAQ. CDR3 amino acids: CASSLSRGRGSDTQYF. The CDR3, as DNA: TGTGCCAGCAGCTTATCGCGGGGCAGGGGGTCAGATACGCAGTATTTT.

This chain uses TRBV27 with TRBJ2-1; a weak D match, TRBD2 (7 bases). The germline V gene encodes CDR1 MNHEY and CDR2 SMNVEV (reference sequence). V lost 2 bases to trimming and J lost 9 bases, with 11 bases between them. The CDR3 is 13 amino acids. This CDR3 is CASSLRGAGEQFF. The CDR3 bases are TGTGCCAGCAGTTTACGGGGGGCAGGTGAGCAGTTCTTC.

The chain carries TRBV7-6 and TRBJ1-5, with D unclear. Germline V CDR1 and CDR2: SGHVS, FNYEAQ. Trimming removed 3 bases at V and 10 bases at J, with 10 bases between. This CDR3 comprises 12 residues. This CDR3 is CASSLARNPQHF. CDR3 coding DNA: TGTGCCAGCAGCTTGGCCCGGAATCCCCAGCATTTT.

This clonotype has only a few counts. The chain couples TRBV7-9 to TRBJ1-4; 7 bases fit TRBD1. The J segment lost 3 bases and the V segment lost 5 bases, leaving 6 bases of the junction unmatched. The length of the CDR3 is 15 residues. Germline CDR1 is SEHNR and CDR2 is FQNEAQ (reference sequence). CDR3 protein: CASSPTGWANEKLFF. CDR3 sequence (DNA): TGTGCCAGCAGCCCGACAGGGTGGGCTAATGAAAAACTGTTTTTT.

The chain uses TRBV7-6 and TRBJ1-3; 8 bases match TRBD1. The V and J ends lost 4 bases and 4 bases, in that order; junction bases with no gene match: 15. This CDR3 contains 18 residues. Germline-derived CDR1 and CDR2 are SGHVS and FNYEAQ. In nucleotides, the CDR3 is TGTGCCAGCAGCTCCCTAACCCCCCGGACAGGGATCGGAAACACCATATATTTT. Amino acids: CASSSLTPRTGIGNTIYF.

This clonotype was counted only a few times. The chain employs TRBV20-1 and TRBJ1-2; no clear D. V lost 3 bases and J lost 2, with 10 bases in between. This CDR3 contains 13 residues. The germline CDR1 and CDR2 sequences are DFQATT and SNEGSKA (reference sequence). The CDR3 region has the DNA TGCAGTGCTAGGAACGACAAGAACTATGGCTACACCTTC. It yields the protein CSARNDKNYGYTF.

This clonotype has a handful of counts. The rearrangement joins TRBV6-2 or TRBV6-3 to TRBJ1-1, with D possibly TRBD1 on 5 matching bases. This CDR3 region has 12 residues. The ends were cut back, 8 bases at V and 11 bases at J, with 18 bases in the middle. The V gene's germline CDR1 is MNHEY and CDR2 SVGEGT. CDR3 amino acids: CASLGTNGGAFF. The CDR3 DNA reads TGTGCCAGCCTCGGGACCAACGGCGGGGCTTTCTTT.

The CDR3 DNA reads as TGTGCCAGCGGATCAAGGGGGAACCTTTACGAGCAGTACGTC. Translating it yields CASGSRGNLYEQYV. V and J are TRBV6-2 or TRBV6-3 and TRBJ2-7, with D perhaps TRBD1 (6 bases). CDR1 is MNHEY, CDR2 SVGEGT, per germline. The CDR3 runs 14 residues. Trimming cost V 8 bases and J 4 bases, with 18 bases left between them.

The sample holds many counts of this clonotype. The chain uses TRBV7-6 and TRBJ1-1, with D perhaps matching TRBD1 (6 bases). CDR3 length equals 13 residues. CDR1 SGHVS and CDR2 FNYEAQ come from the germline V gene. V was shortened by 2 bases and J by 5 bases, with 9 bases between the two germline ends. CDR3 sequence: CASSLSGETEAFF. CDR3 DNA sequence: TGTGCCAGCAGCTTATCAGGGGAGACTGAAGCTTTCTTT.

The chain has TRBV12-3 or TRBV12-4 and TRBJ2-2; 7 positions agree with TRBD2. The CDR3 runs 16 residues. The ends lost 7 bases at V and 1 base at J; junction bases unmatched: 9. The CDR3 protein is CASTREGSGNTGELFF. In DNA form, the CDR3 reads TGTGCCAGCACCAGGGAGGGTTCGGGGAACACCGGGGAGCTGTTTTTT.

The table lists this clonotype with a few counts. The chain links TRBV6-2 or TRBV6-3 to TRBJ2-3; D may be TRBD2 (6 bases). The CDR3 has 18 amino acids. V lost 4 bases to trimming and J lost 1 base, with 21 bases between them. Germline V gene lookup returns CDR1 MNHEY and CDR2 SVGEGT. The CDR3 region has the DNA TGTGCCAGCAGTTTAAGAGGCGGGGCAAGAGGCGGCACAGATACGCAGTATTTT. Protein sequence: CASSLRGGARGGTDTQYF.

In regard to this clonotype: Since a much larger clone is just one base distant, this may be a read error. V gene TRBV7-2 combines with J gene TRBJ1-1; unclear D gene. The germline CDR1 and CDR2 sequences are SGHTA and FQGNSA. Trimming pared 3 bases from V and 2 bases from J, leaving 10 bases between. The CDR3 has 14 amino acids. The CDR3 DNA reads as TGTGCCAGCAGCTTTCCTACACAAAACACTGAAGCTTTCTTT. Its translation: CASSFPTQNTEAFF.

This rearrangement joins TRBV9 to TRBJ2-2; no clear D gene. The V end lost 0 bases, the J end lost 10 bases, and 13 bases lay between the germline ends. The CDR3 contains 14 residues. The germline V gene encodes CDR1 SGDLS and CDR2 YYNGEE. CDR3 residues: CASSVEGTSTELFF. The DNA for the CDR3 is TGTGCCAGCAGCGTAGAGGGCACCTCAACGGAGCTGTTTTTT. Combining the CDR3 with reference TRBV9 and TRBJ2-2 gives the whole variable domain DSGVTQTPKHLITATGQRVTLRCSPRSGDLSVYWYQQSLDQGLQFLIQYYNGEERAKGNILERFSAQQFPDLHSELNLSSLELGDSALYFCASSVEGTSTELFFGEGSRLTVL.

The chain is built from TRBV5-5 and TRBJ1-2, with D maybe TRBD1 (6 bases). This CDR3 has 15 amino acids. V lost 1 base and J lost 2, with 12 bases in between. Germline lookup yields CDR1 SGHKS and CDR2 YYEKEE (reference sequence). The chain's CDR3 is CASSLNQGMNYGYTF. In DNA form, the CDR3 reads TGTGCCAGCAGCTTGAACCAGGGGATGAACTATGGCTACACCTTC.

The V gene is TRBV12-3 or TRBV12-4, the J gene TRBJ1-2; a weak D match, TRBD1 (5 bases). V was clipped by 0 bases and J by 7 bases, with 9 bases between them. The CDR3 covers 13 residues. The CDR3: CASSLALRAGYTF. In DNA, the CDR3 is TGTGCCAGCAGTTTAGCGCTCAGGGCTGGCTACACCTTC.